Listed below are T cell receptor beta chains from one sample, sequenced in a study of control samples from healthy donors and cancer patients. The protocol was immunoSEQ multiplex PCR, while the TCRdb copy is restricted to in-frame clones and leaves out a portion. The sample lists over 200,000 clones, over 75% seen once, with approximately 12% in the top ten. What was sequenced was PBMCs. These receptors were collected from a woman aged 60-70 years with lung cancer. Each CDR3 is given with its conserved first and last residue. The order of the fields is D gene, V gene, clone size, J gene, CDR3 protein, CDR3 DNA. A D gene is named only where the DNA matches it firmly. Some rows have no size entry. The others give once, few or many, or a class for an expanded clone.

-	TRBV12-3/TRBV12-4	-	TRBJ2-7	CASSRQETYEQYF	TGTGCCAGCAGCCGACAGGAAACCTACGAGCAGTACTTC
-	TRBV5-6	once	TRBJ2-6	CASSLQGPGANVLTF	TGTGCCAGCAGCTTACAGGGCCCTGGGGCCAACGTCCTGACTTTC
-	TRBV5-6	-	TRBJ1-4	CASSAPTNEKLFF	TGTGCCAGCAGCGCCCCGACAAATGAAAAACTGTTTTTT
TRBD1	TRBV3-1/TRBV3-2	-	TRBJ1-1	CASSQWAGQGGTEAFF	TGTGCCAGCAGCCAATGGGCCGGACAGGGTGGAACTGAAGCTTTCTTT
-	TRBV5-1	-	TRBJ2-2	CASSLFRGNTGELFF	TGCGCCAGCAGCTTGTTCCGGGGGAACACCGGGGAGCTGTTTTTT
-	TRBV7-9	-	TRBJ1-1	CASSSGTLNTEAFF	TGTGCCAGCAGCTCAGGGACCCTGAACACTGAAGCTTTCTTT
-	TRBV2	-	TRBJ1-5	CASSESADSNQPQHF	TGTGCCAGCAGTGAATCGGCAGATAGCAATCAGCCCCAGCATTTT
-	TRBV29-1	once	TRBJ2-1	CSVLQGSYNEQFF	TGCAGCGTACTTCAGGGCTCCTACAATGAGCAGTTCTTC
-	TRBV7-8	-	TRBJ1-1	CASSLIGGNTEAFF	TGTGCCAGCAGCTTAATTGGGGGGAACACTGAAGCTTTCTTT
-	TRBV5-1	-	TRBJ1-6	CASSLDGSSPLHF	TGCGCCAGCAGCTTGGACGGGAGTTCACCCCTCCACTTT
-	TRBV28	-	TRBJ1-2	CASRIPGVNGYTF	TGTGCCAGCAGGATCCCGGGCGTTAATGGCTACACCTTC
TRBD1	TRBV5-4	-	TRBJ1-6	CASSSTGGGNSPLHF	TGTGCCAGCAGCTCGACAGGGGGCGGAAATTCACCCCTCCACTTT
-	TRBV21-1	few	TRBJ2-3	CASSKAGLDREHGDTQYF	TGTGCCAGCAGCAAAGCGGGCCTGGACAGGGAACATGGAGATACGCAGTATTTT
-	TRBV24-1	-	TRBJ1-2	CATSDRAEELHGYTF	TGTGCCACCAGTGATCGGGCCGAGGAGCTGCATGGCTACACCTTC
-	TRBV7-2	-	TRBJ2-7	CASSLEQSYEQYF	TGTGCCAGCAGCTTAGAACAGTCCTACGAGCAGTACTTC